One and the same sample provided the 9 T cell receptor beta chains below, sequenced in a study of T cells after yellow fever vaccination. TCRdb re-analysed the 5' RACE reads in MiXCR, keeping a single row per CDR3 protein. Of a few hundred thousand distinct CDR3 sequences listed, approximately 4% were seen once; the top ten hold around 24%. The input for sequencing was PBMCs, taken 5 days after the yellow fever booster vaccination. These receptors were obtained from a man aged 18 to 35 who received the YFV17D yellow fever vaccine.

CDR3 residues: CASSQGRIQSYNEQFF. CDR3 coding DNA: TGTGCCAGCAGCCAAGGGCGGATTCAGAGCTACAATGAGCAGTTCTTC. This sequence joins TRBV4-2 and TRBJ2-1, with D hard to call. This CDR3 contains 16 residues. Per the germline V gene, CDR1 is LGHNA and CDR2 is YNFKEQ. Trimming took off 1 base at V and 3 bases at J, with 13 bases between the two ends.

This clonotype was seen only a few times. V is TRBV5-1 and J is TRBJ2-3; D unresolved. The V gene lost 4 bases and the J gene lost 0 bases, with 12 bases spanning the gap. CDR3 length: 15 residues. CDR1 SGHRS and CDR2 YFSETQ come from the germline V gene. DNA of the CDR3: TGCGCCAGCAGCCAGGATATCTCTAGCACAGATACGCAGTATTTT. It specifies CASSQDISSTDTQYF.

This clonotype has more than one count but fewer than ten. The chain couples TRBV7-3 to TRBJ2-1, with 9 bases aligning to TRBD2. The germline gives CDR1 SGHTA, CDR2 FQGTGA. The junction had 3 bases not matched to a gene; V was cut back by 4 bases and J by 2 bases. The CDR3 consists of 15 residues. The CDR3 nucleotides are TGTGCCAGCAGCTGGAGCGGGGGGCCCTACAATGAGCAGTTCTTC. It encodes CASSWSGGPYNEQFF.

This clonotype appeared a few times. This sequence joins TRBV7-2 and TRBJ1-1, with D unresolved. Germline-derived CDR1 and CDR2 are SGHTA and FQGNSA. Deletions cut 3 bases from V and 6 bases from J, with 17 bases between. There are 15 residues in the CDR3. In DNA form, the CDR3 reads TGTGCCAGCAGCTTGGGGTACGGAGTCAGCTCTGAAGCTTTCTTT. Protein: CASSLGYGVSSEAFF.

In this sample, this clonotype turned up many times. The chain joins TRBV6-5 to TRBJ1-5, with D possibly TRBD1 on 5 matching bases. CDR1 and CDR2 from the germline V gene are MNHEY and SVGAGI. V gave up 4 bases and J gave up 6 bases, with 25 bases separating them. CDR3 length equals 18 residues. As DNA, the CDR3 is TGTGCCAGCAGTTCCGTTTCTTTAGGCGACAGCTCTATTCAGCCCCAGCATTTT. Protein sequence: CASSSVSLGDSSIQPQHF.

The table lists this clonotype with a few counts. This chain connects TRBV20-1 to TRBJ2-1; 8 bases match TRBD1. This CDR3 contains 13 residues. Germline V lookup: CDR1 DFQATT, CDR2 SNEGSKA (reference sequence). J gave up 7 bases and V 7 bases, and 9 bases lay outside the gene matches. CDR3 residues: CSVIRGLDNEQFF. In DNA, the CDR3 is TGCAGTGTTATCAGGGGGCTTGATAATGAGCAGTTCTTC.

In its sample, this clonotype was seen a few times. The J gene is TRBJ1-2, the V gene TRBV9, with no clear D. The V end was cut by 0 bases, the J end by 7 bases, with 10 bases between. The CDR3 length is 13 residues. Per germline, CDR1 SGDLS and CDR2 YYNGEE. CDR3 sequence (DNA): TGTGCCAGCAGCGTAGGAGTTTTAAGTGGCTACACCTTC. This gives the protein CASSVGVLSGYTF. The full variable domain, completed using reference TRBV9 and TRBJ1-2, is DSGVTQTPKHLITATGQRVTLRCSPRSGDLSVYWYQQSLDQGLQFLIQYYNGEERAKGNILERFSAQQFPDLHSELNLSSLELGDSALYFCASSVGVLSGYTFGSGTRLTVV.

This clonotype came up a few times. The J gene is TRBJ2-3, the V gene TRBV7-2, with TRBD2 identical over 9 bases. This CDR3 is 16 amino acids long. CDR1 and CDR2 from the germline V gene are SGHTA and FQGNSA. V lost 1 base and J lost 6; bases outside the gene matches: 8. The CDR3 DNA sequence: TGTGCCAGCAGCTTAGTTGTGCGGGGGGGCCGCGATACGCAGTATTTT. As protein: CASSLVVRGGRDTQYF.

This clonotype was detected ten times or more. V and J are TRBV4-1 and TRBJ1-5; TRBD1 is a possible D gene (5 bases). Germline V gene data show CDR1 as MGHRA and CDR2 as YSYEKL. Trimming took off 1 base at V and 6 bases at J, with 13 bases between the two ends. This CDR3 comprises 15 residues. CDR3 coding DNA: TGCGCCAGCAGCCAAGCGCGGCAGGGCAGTCAGCCCCAGCATTTT. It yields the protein CASSQARQGSQPQHF.